The rows below give T cell receptor beta chains drawn from one sample of a study of T cells after posttransplantation cyclophosphamide. Here immunoSEQ multiplex PCR was the method, and the copy in TCRdb shows in-frame clones only, minus some. Among roughly 18,000 clones listed, 83% were seen once. The sample was memory CD4+ T cells sorted from blood. The source of these receptors is a man aged 25 to 40 in good health and a related stem cell transplant donor. CDR3s include the opening cysteine and the closing phenylalanine or tryptophan.

TRBJ1-1	TRBV18	CASSEIEGSNTEAFF
TRBJ2-5	TRBV5-1	CASSSGTGGGETQYF
TRBJ2-3	TRBV6-5	CASSRGQPSTDTQYF
TRBJ2-7	TRBV11-2	CASSSLAGGWEQYF
TRBJ2-3	TRBV6-5	CASSLRGGETDTQYF
TRBJ1-2	TRBV4-3	CASSQRVDSAGYTF
TRBJ2-1	TRBV28	CATTGLSWGVYNEQFF
TRBJ1-2	TRBV9	CASSGAGTVNLYGYTF
TRBJ2-1	TRBV14	CASSNSRVPGGYLWQFF
TRBJ1-2	TRBV6-1	CASRGQEYGYTF
TRBJ1-6	TRBV28	CASSSNRESAPLHF
TRBJ1-6	TRBV25-1	CASSLRNSPLHF
TRBJ2-3	TRBV2	CASMVRVTDTQYF
TRBJ1-4	TRBV19	CASSMNRQGDEKLFF
TRBJ1-6	TRBV14	CASSPGHSYNSPLHF
TRBJ1-2	TRBV7-2	CASSLTGGFGGDGYTF
TRBJ1-5	TRBV6-5	CASGIGSNQPQHF
TRBJ1-6	TRBV5-6	CASSQGRNNSPLHF
TRBJ1-1	TRBV27	CASSSPLNGAEAFF
TRBJ2-2	TRBV28	CASSRIDTGSTGELFF
TRBJ2-5	TRBV7-8	CASTPAGRGQETQYF
TRBJ2-2	TRBV9	CASSGEIWNTGELFF
TRBJ2-6	TRBV7-9	CASSLSGQGYGANVLTF
TRBJ2-3	TRBV7-9	CASRTGTQYF
TRBJ2-1	TRBV10-3	CAISGGVVDEQFF
TRBJ1-2	TRBV6-1	CASSLTGGDYGYTF
TRBJ1-2	TRBV4-3	CASSQDAGGKGYTF
TRBJ2-7	TRBV6-1	CASSAGTGGSHEQYF
TRBJ2-6	TRBV19	CASSILGQVSGANVLTF
TRBJ1-1	TRBV15	CATSREEAGVTEAFF
TRBJ1-4	TRBV1	CTSSQGPTGGDEVTNEKLFF
TRBJ2-7	TRBV4-3	CASSQALGVGGTTGLYEQYF
TRBJ2-2	TRBV2	CASSEARFLRRGASTGELFF
TRBJ1-1	TRBV7-9	CASSFAGATEAFF
TRBJ2-2	TRBV19	CASSPQGAFGELFF